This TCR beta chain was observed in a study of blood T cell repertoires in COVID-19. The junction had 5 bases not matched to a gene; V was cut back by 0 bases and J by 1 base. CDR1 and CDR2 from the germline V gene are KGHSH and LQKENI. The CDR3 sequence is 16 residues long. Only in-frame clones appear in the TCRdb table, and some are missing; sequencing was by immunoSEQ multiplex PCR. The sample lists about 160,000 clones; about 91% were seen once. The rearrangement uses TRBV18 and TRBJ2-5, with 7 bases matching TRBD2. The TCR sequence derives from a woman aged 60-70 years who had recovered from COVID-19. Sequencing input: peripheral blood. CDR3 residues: CASSPPRSSGQETQYF. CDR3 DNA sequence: TGTGCCAGCTCACCACCGAGGTCTAGCGGCCAAGAGACCCAGTACTTC.